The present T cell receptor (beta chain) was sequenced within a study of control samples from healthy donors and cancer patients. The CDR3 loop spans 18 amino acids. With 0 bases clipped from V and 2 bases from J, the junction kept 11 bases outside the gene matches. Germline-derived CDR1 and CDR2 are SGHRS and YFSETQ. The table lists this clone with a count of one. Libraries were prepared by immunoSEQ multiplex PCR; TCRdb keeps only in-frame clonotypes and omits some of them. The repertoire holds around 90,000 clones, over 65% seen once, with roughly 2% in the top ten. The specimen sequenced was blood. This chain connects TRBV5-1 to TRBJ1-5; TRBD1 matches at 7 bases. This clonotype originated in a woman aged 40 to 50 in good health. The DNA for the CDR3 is TGCGCCAGCAGCTTGGTGGGACAGTTGGTCGATGGCAATCAGCCCCAGCATTTT. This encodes CASSLVGQLVDGNQPQHF.